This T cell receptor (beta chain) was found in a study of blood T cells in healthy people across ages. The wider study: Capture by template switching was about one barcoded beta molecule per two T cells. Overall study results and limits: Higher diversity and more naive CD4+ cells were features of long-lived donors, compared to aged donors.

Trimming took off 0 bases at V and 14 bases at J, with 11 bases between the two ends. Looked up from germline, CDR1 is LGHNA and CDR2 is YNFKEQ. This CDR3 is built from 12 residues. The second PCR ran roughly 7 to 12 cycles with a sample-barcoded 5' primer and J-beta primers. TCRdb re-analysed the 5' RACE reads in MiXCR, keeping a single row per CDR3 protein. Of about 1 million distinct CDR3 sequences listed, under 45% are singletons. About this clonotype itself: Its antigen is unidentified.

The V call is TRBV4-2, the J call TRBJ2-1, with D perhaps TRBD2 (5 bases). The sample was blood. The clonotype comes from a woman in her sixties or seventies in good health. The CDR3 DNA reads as TGTGCCAGCAGCCAAGAGGGAGAATTGGAGTTCTTC. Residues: CASSQEGELEFF.